A selection of T cell receptor beta chains follows, all from one sample in a study of regulatory T cells in long-lasting Graves disease. TCRdb used MiXCR to reprocess the multiplex PCR reads, holding one entry per CDR3 protein. Here the sample spans some 560,000 distinct CDR3 sequences, around 16% being singletons. This sample also belongs to another study, concerning T cells in Graves' hyperthyroidism and ophthalmopathy.

The sequences come from peripheral blood mononuclear cells (PBMCs), collected at new diagnosis, from a patient treated with antithyroid drugs. The source of these receptors is a woman between 40 and 65 years old with Graves disease. Both conserved end residues are part of each CDR3. Each record gives: J gene, clone size, D gene, V gene, CDR3 protein, CDR3 DNA. A D gene is named only where the DNA matches it firmly. Clone sizes are given selectively: once, few, many, or a class where the clone is expanded.

>TRBJ1-5|many|.|TRBV28
CASNSRDQPQHF
TGTGCCAGCAACTCAAGGGATCAGCCCCAGCATTTT
>TRBJ2-7|many|TRBD1|TRBV28
CASSLLGQGMDYEQYF
TGTGCCAGCAGTTTACTAGGACAGGGGATGGACTACGAGCAGTACTTC
>TRBJ2-1|.|TRBD2|TRBV20-1
CSASPGEGKGNEQFF
TGCAGTGCTAGTCCGGGGGAGGGTAAGGGGAATGAGCAGTTCTTC
>TRBJ1-1|many|TRBD1|TRBV2
CASSEAMGTGLNTEAFF
TGTGCCAGCAGTGAAGCTATGGGGACAGGTTTGAACACTGAAGCTTTCTTT
>TRBJ2-1|.|.|TRBV9
CASSVDPGGGNEQFF
TGTGCCAGCAGCGTAGATCCAGGGGGGGGCAATGAGCAGTTCTTC
>TRBJ1-5|few|.|TRBV19
CASSTGGGFGNQPQHF
TGTGCCAGTAGTACGGGAGGGGGTTTTGGCAATCAGCCCCAGCATTTT
>TRBJ1-1|many|.|TRBV6-2/TRBV6-3
CASSYGYTEAFF
TGTGCCAGCAGTTACGGGTACACTGAAGCTTTCTTT
>TRBJ1-3|few|.|TRBV6-2/TRBV6-3
CASSYSRPGVFSSGNTIYF
TGTGCCAGCAGTTACTCGAGGCCCGGCGTCTTCAGCTCTGGAAACACCATATATTTT
>TRBJ2-7|.|TRBD1|TRBV29-1
CSVSDRERAYEQYF
TGCAGCGTTTCTGACAGGGAGAGGGCCTACGAGCAGTACTTC
>TRBJ2-7|few|TRBD2|TRBV2
CASNPPGGAQVEQYF
TGTGCCAGCAATCCCCCGGGGGGGGCCCAGGTCGAGCAGTACTTC
>TRBJ2-3|many|.|TRBV2
CASSDSTDTQYF
TGTGCCAGCAGTGATAGTACAGATACGCAGTATTTT
>TRBJ2-1|.|.|TRBV11-3
CASSSSRGGYNEQFF
TGTGCCAGCAGCTCGTCCCGGGGTGGATACAATGAGCAGTTCTTC
>TRBJ1-5|.|.|TRBV11-2
CASSLSRTSQPQHF
TGTGCCAGCAGCTTAAGCAGGACGAGTCAGCCCCAGCATTTT
>TRBJ2-6|.|.|TRBV10-3
CAISSDRRGANVLTF
TGTGCCATCAGTTCGGACAGAAGAGGGGCCAACGTCCTGACTTTC
>TRBJ2-6|.|.|TRBV18
CASSPGEGANVLTF
TGTGCCAGCTCACCGGGAGAAGGGGCCAACGTCCTGACTTTC
>TRBJ1-5|many|.|TRBV2
CASRRGGGNQPQHF
TGTGCCAGCAGGAGGGGGGGAGGCAATCAGCCCCAGCATTTT
>TRBJ1-5|.|TRBD1|TRBV28
CASSSSGGRQPQHF
TGTGCCAGCAGTAGTTCAGGGGGACGCCAGCCCCAGCATTTT
>TRBJ2-1|few|TRBD1|TRBV29-1
CSVAGQDSYNEQFF
TGCAGCGTTGCAGGACAGGATTCCTACAATGAGCAGTTCTTC
>TRBJ1-5|.|.|TRBV5-1
CASREGVGEGQPQHF
TGCGCCAGCAGAGAGGGGGTGGGAGAAGGTCAGCCCCAGCATTTT
>TRBJ2-1|many|TRBD2|TRBV5-1
CASSPWASGGPYNEQFF
TGCGCCAGCAGCCCGTGGGCTAGCGGGGGCCCCTACAATGAGCAGTTCTTC
>TRBJ1-1|many|.|TRBV12-5
CASGLVQGTEAFF
TGTGCTAGTGGTTTGGTACAGGGCACTGAAGCTTTCTTT
>TRBJ1-2|few|.|TRBV9
CASSVEENYGYTF
TGTGCCAGCAGCGTAGAAGAGAACTATGGCTACACCTTC
>TRBJ1-2|many|TRBD1|TRBV7-2
CASSPGGQFTYGYTF
TGTGCCAGCAGCCCCGGGGGACAGTTTACCTATGGCTACACCTTC
>TRBJ1-3|many|.|TRBV2
CASRANHYSGNTIYF
TGTGCCAGCAGGGCGAACCATTACTCTGGAAACACCATATATTTT
>TRBJ2-5|few|TRBD2|TRBV4-1
CASSQDVAGGLETQYF
TGCGCCAGCAGCCAAGATGTAGCGGGGGGCCTAGAGACCCAGTACTTC
>TRBJ2-1|.|.|TRBV4-1
CASSPLVGAQVNEQFF
TGCGCCAGCAGCCCCTTGGTGGGGGCCCAGGTAAATGAGCAGTTCTTC
>TRBJ1-1|once|.|TRBV6-1
CASTEVTRGTEAFF
TGTGCCAGCACCGAAGTTACGAGGGGAACTGAAGCTTTCTTT
>TRBJ1-1|.|.|TRBV9
CASSHRAMNTEAFF
TGTGCCAGCAGCCACAGGGCCATGAACACTGAAGCTTTCTTT
>TRBJ2-3|few|TRBD1|TRBV25-1
CASSELTGSSTDTQYF
TGTGCCAGCAGTGAATTGACAGGGTCGAGCACAGATACGCAGTATTTT
>TRBJ1-6|.|.|TRBV11-2
CASSTPDLRETLHF
TGTGCCAGCAGCACTCCGGACCTTCGGGAAACCCTCCACTTT
>TRBJ2-1|.|TRBD2|TRBV30
CAWWGLTSGGPPRAEQFF
TGTGCCTGGTGGGGATTGACTAGCGGGGGCCCCCCCCGGGCTGAGCAGTTCTTC
>TRBJ1-6|many|TRBD1|TRBV15
CATSSGTGLSPLHF
TGTGCCACCAGCAGCGGGACAGGCCTTTCACCCCTCCACTTT
>TRBJ1-1|few|.|TRBV7-6
CASSEGPSTEAFF
TGTGCCAGCAGCGAGGGACCCTCAACTGAAGCTTTCTTT
>TRBJ2-3|.|TRBD2|TRBV6-2/TRBV6-3
CASSYRVVASGGSSTDTQYF
TGTGCCAGCAGTTACAGAGTGGTAGCTAGCGGGGGCTCTAGCACAGATACGCAGTATTTT
>TRBJ2-5|.|.|TRBV13
CASSLLGETGETQYF
TGTGCCAGCAGCTTATTGGGGGAGACTGGAGAGACCCAGTACTTC
>TRBJ1-1|.|.|TRBV18
CASSPPLTVTGTEAFF
TGTGCCAGCTCCCCCCCCTTGACAGTAACAGGGACTGAAGCTTTCTTT
>TRBJ2-5|many|.|TRBV3-1
CASSQDLGETQYF
TGTGCCAGCAGCCAAGATCTCGGGGAGACCCAGTACTTC
>TRBJ2-7|few|.|TRBV6-1
CASTTRQVYEQYF
TGTGCCAGCACTACTAGACAGGTCTACGAGCAGTACTTC
>TRBJ1-3|few|.|TRBV4-1
CASSQGPGSGNTIYF
TGCGCCAGCAGCCAAGGTCCAGGCTCTGGAAACACCATATATTTT
>TRBJ1-2|.|.|TRBV18
CASSPGDTNYGYTF
TGTGCCAGCTCACCGGGGGATACTAACTATGGCTACACCTTC
>TRBJ2-7|few|.|TRBV7-2
CASSLPALGQQYF
TGTGCCAGCAGCTTACCCGCACTTGGGCAGCAGTACTTC
>TRBJ1-5|many|.|TRBV12-3/TRBV12-4
CASSPPDQPQHF
TGTGCCAGCAGTCCACCGGATCAGCCCCAGCATTTT
>TRBJ1-1|many|.|TRBV28
CASSLSHSKGMAEAFF
TGTGCCAGCAGTTTATCCCATAGTAAGGGGATGGCTGAAGCTTTCTTT
>TRBJ2-7|.|TRBD2|TRBV9
CASSVAVSGAYEQYF
TGTGCCAGCAGCGTAGCTGTTAGCGGGGCCTACGAGCAGTACTTC
>TRBJ1-5|once|.|TRBV7-8
CASSPGSHSNQPQHF
TGTGCCAGCAGCCCGGGATCCCATAGCAATCAGCCCCAGCATTTT
>TRBJ1-2|.|.|TRBV3-1
CASSQVEGTRGYTF
TGTGCCAGCAGCCAAGTAGAGGGGACCCGGGGCTACACCTTC
>TRBJ2-1|many|TRBD1|TRBV5-1
CASSPRTGPNEQFF
TGCGCCAGCAGCCCGCGGACAGGGCCTAATGAGCAGTTCTTC
>TRBJ1-5|.|TRBD1|TRBV7-6
CASSQGQGLAEPQHF
TGTGCCAGCAGTCAGGGACAGGGCCTGGCGGAGCCCCAGCATTTT
>TRBJ2-3|few|.|TRBV9
CASSVDGDFLDTQYF
TGTGCCAGCAGCGTAGATGGGGACTTTCTCGATACGCAGTATTTT
>TRBJ2-5|many|.|TRBV2
CASQIAAVQETQYF
TGTGCCAGTCAGATTGCGGCTGTCCAAGAGACCCAGTACTTC
>TRBJ1-2|.|.|TRBV19
CASSNPQGRSNYGYTF
TGTGCCAGTAGTAACCCCCAGGGGCGTTCTAACTATGGCTACACCTTC
>TRBJ1-2|.|.|TRBV4-1
CASGQVPGPNYGYTF
TGCGCCAGCGGCCAAGTGCCAGGGCCTAACTATGGCTACACCTTC